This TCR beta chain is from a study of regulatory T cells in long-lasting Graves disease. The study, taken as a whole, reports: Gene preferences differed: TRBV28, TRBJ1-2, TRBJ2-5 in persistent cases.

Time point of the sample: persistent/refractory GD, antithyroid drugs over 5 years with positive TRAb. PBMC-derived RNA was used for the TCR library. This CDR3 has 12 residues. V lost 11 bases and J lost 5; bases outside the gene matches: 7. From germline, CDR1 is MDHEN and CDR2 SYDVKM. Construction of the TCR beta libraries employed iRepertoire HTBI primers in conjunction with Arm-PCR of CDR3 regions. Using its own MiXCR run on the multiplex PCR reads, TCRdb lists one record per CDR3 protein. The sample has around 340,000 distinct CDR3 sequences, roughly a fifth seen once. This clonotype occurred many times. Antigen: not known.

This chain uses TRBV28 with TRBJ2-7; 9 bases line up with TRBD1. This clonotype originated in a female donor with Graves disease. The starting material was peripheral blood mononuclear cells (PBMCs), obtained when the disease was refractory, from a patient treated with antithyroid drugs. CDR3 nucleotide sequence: TGTGCCGTGGGACAGGGAGTAAACGAGCAGTACTTC. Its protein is CAVGQGVNEQYF.